Listed here is a single TCR beta chain. This clonotype was recorded a few times. Its cognate antigen has yet to be identified. Base qualities are not at hand, and no much larger clone is one base apart. The TCR beta CDR3 regions were amplified from the RNA transcripts. The TCR CDR3 was subjected to a first round of RT-PCR using the HTBI primer set and the Qiagen OneStep RT-PCR kit. A second multiplex PCR round built the libraries, followed by size selection and purification. The libraries were sequenced on an Illumina HiSeq2000 using paired-end 100 bp reads. The published analysis was carried out like this. Raw data were processed with SOAPnuke, discarding reads with adapters, uncalled bases, mean Phred below 15, or no exact constant-primer or identifier match. COPE v1.2.5 was used to merge high-quality paired reads, and clonotypes were defined as unique nucleotide sequences. MiTCR v1.1 was used to align clonotypes to the IMGT TRBV, TRBD and TRBJ reference segments. The analysis included only V-J combinations with a frequency above 0.0001, which together covered roughly 99% of the repertoires. A TCS score was defined as the ratio between F50 (clonal expansion) and ExV (chaos), using BLOSUM62-based TCRdist between CDR3 peptides within each V-J. Welch's t-statistics and random forest reduced approximately 520 V-J features to 13, which were used in a naive Bayes classifier (R e1071). Using fastp at Q25 and MiXCR, TCRdb reprocessed the public reads and kept productive beta chains. Rows matching on CDR3 protein sequence are summarized as one entry with the most common DNA and genes. TCRdb's processing, not the study's, gives the V and J calls here. This sample has over 450,000 distinct CDR3 sequences in its table, and 17% of those were observed once. The leading ten clones occupy under 20% of the sample.

The data originate from a study of T cells in Graves' hyperthyroidism and ophthalmopathy (dated by TCRdb to between 2018 and 2020). With regard to the full study: Peripheral blood was sampled at the time of initial diagnosis, prior to any treatment. To identify TCR V-J signatures that set the groups apart, the researchers used a discovery cohort of about a hundred patients, made up of 40 to 45 with Graves' ophthalmopathy and 57 with stable Graves' hyperthyroidism. Prospective prediction of ophthalmopathy was tested in an independent validation cohort of 18 to 20 hyperthyroidism patients and 15 to 17 patients who later progressed to ophthalmopathy. For training and testing, the 80 to 100 patients in the discovery cohort were randomly divided in a 7:3 ratio. The study also compared thyroid tissue and blood T-cell repertoires from several Graves' hyperthyroidism patients. Once sampling was done, hyperthyroidism patients were given methimazole at a starting dose of 30 mg daily, whereas ophthalmopathy patients were given high-dose intravenous methylprednisolone. According to the paper, TCR Vbeta CDR3 sequencing was carried out on 135 peripheral blood samples, which came from over 40 ophthalmopathy, under 80 hyperthyroidism and about 17 progressor patients. Results and caveats for the whole study, not just this receptor: No statistical method was used to fix the sample size in advance, and group allocation was not hidden from the investigators. Most expanded thyroid clonotypes (frequency above 0.001) were also found in blood, which suggests that blood repertoires may mirror thyroid immune responses. In validation, progression to ophthalmopathy was predicted by the model with around 71% sensitivity and roughly 72% specificity, a median of around 6.5 months before onset. Ophthalmopathy was separated from stable hyperthyroidism by a 13 V-J signature model, with over 85% sensitivity and around 81% specificity obtained in cross-validation and 80%/75% obtained in testing.

Counted from cysteine to phenylalanine, this CDR3 has 15 amino acids. Solely the CDR3 DNA is kept, with 45 bases framed from the first base. Compared with germline, V lacks 4 bases and J lacks 4 bases; bases without a gene match: 10. As encoded in the germline V gene, CDR1 is SGDLS while CDR2 is YYNGEE. In the ophthalmopathy patients, disease was moderately to severely active, with a Clinical Activity Score of 3 or more, a NOSPECS grade of 4 or more, and a duration of less than 3 months. The study excluded patients with uncontrolled infections, other autoimmune diseases, pregnancy or lactation. Diagnoses were established on the basis of clinical symptoms, serum thyroxine and TRAb, thyroid ultrasound, and orbital computed tomography. Ficoll-Paque density gradient centrifugation was used to isolate PBMCs from approximately 11 ml of fresh peripheral blood. Total RNA was extracted with Trizol reagent, and quality was checked on an Agilent 2100 Bioanalyzer.

Sequencing was carried out using blood. The receptor comes from a woman aged 18-29 years with Graves' ophthalmopathy. The V and J segments used are TRBV9 and TRBJ1-2, with 7 bases in between that match TRBD1. The CDR3 reads CASSPSLQGGYGYTF. At the DNA level, the sequence is TGTGCCAGCAGCCCATCACTCCAGGGGGGCTATGGCTACACCTTC. The CDR3 plus the reference TRBV9 and TRBJ1-2 genes for the other parts give the full variable domain: DSGVTQTPKHLITATGQRVTLRCSPRSGDLSVYWYQQSLDQGLQFLIQYYNGEERAKGNILERFSAQQFPDLHSELNLSSLELGDSALYFCASSPSLQGGYGYTFGSGTRLTVV.